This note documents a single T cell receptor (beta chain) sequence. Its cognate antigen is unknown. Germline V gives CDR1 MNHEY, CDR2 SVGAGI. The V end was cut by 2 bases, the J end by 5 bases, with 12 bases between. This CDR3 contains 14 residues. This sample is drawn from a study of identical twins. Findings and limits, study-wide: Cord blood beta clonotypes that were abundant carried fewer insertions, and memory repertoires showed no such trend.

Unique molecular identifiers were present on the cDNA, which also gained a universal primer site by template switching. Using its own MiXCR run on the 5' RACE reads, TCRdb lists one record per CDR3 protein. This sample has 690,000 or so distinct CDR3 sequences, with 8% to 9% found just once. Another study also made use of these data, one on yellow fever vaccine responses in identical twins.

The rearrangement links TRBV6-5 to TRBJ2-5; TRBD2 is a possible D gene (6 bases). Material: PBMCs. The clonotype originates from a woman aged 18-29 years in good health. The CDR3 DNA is TGTGCCAGCAGTTACGGCTCCAGCGGGGAGACCCAGTACTTC. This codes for CASSYGSSGETQYF.